This is a list of T cell receptor beta chains from one sample in a study of cytomegalovirus exposure and HLA in healthy donors. Libraries were prepared by immunoSEQ multiplex PCR; TCRdb keeps only in-frame clonotypes and omits some of them. The data show roughly 180,000 clones, just under 80% seen once. Material for sequencing was PBMCs. The source of these receptors is a female donor in good health and CMV-seronegative. CDR3s include the opening cysteine and the closing phenylalanine or tryptophan.

j_call	v_call	cdr3_aa
TRBJ2-2	TRBV7-3	CASSPIAGPRTGELFF
TRBJ1-2	TRBV6-1	CASRAAEAPNYGYTF
TRBJ2-5	TRBV5-1	CASREGDQETQYF
TRBJ1-5	TRBV5-5	CASSPESSIRRPQHF
TRBJ2-3	TRBV7-8	CASSRDRGNTDTQYF
TRBJ2-5	TRBV11-3	CASSPPQETQYF
TRBJ2-1	TRBV4-3	CASSPSGSWGNEQFF
TRBJ2-7	TRBV18	CASSPFPYEQYF
TRBJ2-1	TRBV30	CAWREGYEQFF
TRBJ2-1	TRBV2	CASSEELVYNEQFF
TRBJ2-7	TRBV30	CAWTPHPVDRSYEQYF
TRBJ1-1	TRBV6-5	CASSSHLRGGTEAFF
TRBJ1-2	TRBV7-9	CSSSLVDRVANYGYTF
TRBJ2-7	TRBV10-2	CASSLISGSLNEQYF
TRBJ2-1	TRBV11-1	CASSSGLAGGMTYNEQFF
TRBJ2-2	TRBV5-6	CASSLRGSPPGELFF
TRBJ2-7	TRBV6-5	CATRAIASEQYF
TRBJ2-2	TRBV28	CASSLMSGGSGGELFF
TRBJ1-1	TRBV19	CASSVTGFGEAFF
TRBJ1-1	TRBV27	CASSLSSGGEEAFF
TRBJ1-1	TRBV30	CAWQGQGEAFF
TRBJ2-3	TRBV19	CASSIDRAPGTDTQYF
TRBJ2-3	TRBV29-1	CSVPSSLDSRQYF
TRBJ2-7	TRBV7-8	CASSLGTSGVIYEQYF
TRBJ2-5	TRBV7-3	CASSLSRLAGGQGETQYF
TRBJ2-3	TRBV2	CASSEAVVGYF
TRBJ2-1	TRBV7-9	CASSLFRVEGYNEQFF
TRBJ1-1	TRBV27	CASSPPGFRVNTEAFF
TRBJ1-4	TRBV30	CACPGGGARDEKLFF
TRBJ2-5	TRBV5-6	CASSFPGTSGDYQETQYF
TRBJ2-1	TRBV7-8	CASSLSGSHYNEQFF
TRBJ1-6	TRBV14	CASSHPRERSSYNSPLHF
TRBJ2-1	TRBV15	CATSRVLAGGGFGNEQFF
TRBJ2-3	TRBV30	CAWSVAAGVTDTQYF
TRBJ1-5	TRBV19	CASSIVSGGNNQPQHF
TRBJ2-3	TRBV7-2	CASSFYGGLSSTDTQYF
TRBJ1-2	TRBV7-2	CASSGGRREGYTF